This is a list of T cell receptor beta chains from one sample in a study of spatial heterogeneity in lung cancer. Each CDR3 protein is one row after TCRdb ran MiXCR on the 5' RACE reads. The table lists some 50,000 distinct CDR3 sequences, 7.5% to 9% of them singletons. The source was PBMCs, collected at surgery. The receptors here all came from a female donor with early-stage non-small cell lung cancer. CDR3s leave out the opening cysteine and the closing phenylalanine or tryptophan. Expanded clones are given a class, and other clones once, few, many or no size at all.

size	V	CDR3
many	TRBV7-2	ASSARQDLQPQH
many	TRBV20-1	SARTGGANTGELF
.	TRBV30	AWSRGGADNSPLH
few	TRBV15	ATSRDRGQETQY
.	TRBV28	ASSLFGGATDTQY
many	TRBV7-8	ASSLAGDYYSGANVLT
few	TRBV27	ASSYSRPRTETRNTEAF
many	TRBV3-1	ASSQQARNSPLH
few	TRBV6-5	ASSNGGYKETQY
few	TRBV11-2	ASSPQLAGAHTQY
few	TRBV30	AWSPRGIRNEQF
few	TRBV13	ASTFSGQGVYEQY
few	TRBV7-2	ASSLGLARSYNEQF
few	TRBV10-3	AISQGIEQF
few	TRBV27	ASSLRTGVTDTQY
many	TRBV3-1	ASSRQGLTDTQY
few	TRBV6-2/TRBV6-3	ASSRPGSGGETQY
.	TRBV13	ASSPPETETQY
few	TRBV7-2	ASSLRQGDPYGYT
.	TRBV19	ASSKMLHYGYT
many	TRBV19	ASSTRDGSYEQY
few	TRBV13	ASSLQGGTYGYT
.	TRBV6-1	ASSAQGPYSGANVLT
.	TRBV12-5	ASGLAVNTEAF
.	TRBV12-3/TRBV12-4	ASSLEGYSNQPQH
many	TRBV11-2	ASSSRPGRGYT
many	TRBV2	ASSKDRGHGYT
.	TRBV2	ATSWGRLAKNTGELF
many	TRBV24-1	ATSGGHRDEQF
.	TRBV12-3/TRBV12-4	ASSPTGGFEAF
.	TRBV3-1	ASSHETGNSGNTIY
medium-sized	TRBV7-2	ASSLVSQGSHEQY
few	TRBV19	ASNRGGLAGTGELF
.	TRBV9	ASSSQGNPYRPNTGELF
many	TRBV19	ASSIRKLAGEYNEQF
few	TRBV5-1	ASSSGQGGPYSNQPQH
few	TRBV6-2/TRBV6-3	ASTDGQVDKSGYT
few	TRBV7-2	ASSRRTGTDGNTIY
many	TRBV20-1	SARDTRQETQY
many	TRBV21-1	ASSNLRGQGRVRPQH
many	TRBV6-5	ASSYQGPNTEAF
.	TRBV6-1	ASSEGWSTDTQY
.	TRBV5-1	ASSSPGGGELYNEQF
many	TRBV19	ASSPGQGGNQPQH
many	TRBV4-3	ASSQVVGGTGELF
few	TRBV7-3	ASSLFGQSNQPQH
many	TRBV7-9	ASSRGSGELF